The 26 T cell receptor beta chains below all came from one sample that was sequenced in a study of cytomegalovirus exposure and HLA in healthy donors listed by TCRdb under 2017. Library preparation was by the immunoSEQ multiplex PCR assay. TCRdb carries this immuneACCESS record with in-frame sequences only. Its versions omit some clonotypes, under half of them owing to an unresolved V gene in the studies checked, with the rest unexplained. In all, the sample holds roughly 120,000 clones, and 90% to 95% of those were seen once. Over 1% of the sample is held by the ten biggest clonotypes. The sample consisted of PBMCs. These TCRs come from a woman aged 18-29 years in good health and CMV-seronegative.

The chain employs TRBV6-1 and TRBJ1-4; 10 nucleotides line up with TRBD1. Germline V lookup: CDR1 MNHNS, CDR2 SASEGT. The junction had 3 bases not matched to a gene; V was cut back by 8 bases and J by 6 bases. The CDR3 sequence is 13 residues long. DNA for the CDR3: TGTGCCAGCGGGACAGGGGTTTATGAAAAACTGTTTTTT. Protein: CASGTGVYEKLFF.

This sequence joins TRBV28 and TRBJ2-1, with 7 bases fitting TRBD2. Germline CDR1 reads MDHEN; CDR2 reads SYDVKM. Unmatched junction bases numbered 2, after V lost 1 base and J lost 5 bases. CDR3 size: 14 residues. DNA of the CDR3: TGTGCCAGCAGTTTATCTAGCGGTAACAATGAGCAGTTCTTC. It translates to CASSLSSGNNEQFF. Looking up the rest from reference TRBV28 and TRBJ2-1 gives the full variable domain: DVKVTQSSRYLVKRTGEKVFLECVQDMDHENMFWYRQDPGLGLRLIYFSYDVKMKEKGDIPEGYSVSREKKERFSLILESASTNQTSMYLCASSLSSGNNEQFFGPGTRLTVL.

The V and J genes are TRBV7-9 and TRBJ1-1; 9 positions match TRBD1. Germline V gene lookup returns CDR1 SEHNR and CDR2 FQNEAQ (reference sequence). After removal of 5 bases from V and 4 bases from J, the junction contained 11 bases not matched to a gene. The CDR3 runs 16 residues. Written as DNA, the CDR3 is TGTGCCAGCAGCCAACCTAACAGGGGGCGAGGCACTGAAGCTTTCTTT. It yields the protein CASSQPNRGRGTEAFF.

This sequence joins TRBV13 and TRBJ1-4; no clear D gene. Trimming stripped 5 bases from V and 9 bases from J, with 16 bases between. CDR1 and CDR2 (germline): PRHDT, FYEKMQ (reference sequence). The CDR3 spans 14 residues. The CDR3 sequence is CASSPGQAGQKLFF. The CDR3 region has the DNA TGTGCCAGCAGCCCCGGGCAGGCGGGCCAAAAACTGTTTTTT.

The V and J genes are TRBV5-1 and TRBJ1-3, with D possibly being TRBD1 (5 bases). The CDR3 contains 16 residues. Trimming pared 4 bases from V and 4 bases from J, leaving 18 bases between. Germline CDR1 is SGHRS and CDR2 is YFSETQ. CDR3 protein: CASSTESGSVGNTIYF. DNA of the CDR3: TGCGCCAGCAGCACAGAATCAGGGTCTGTCGGAAACACCATATATTTT.

The rearrangement joins TRBV6-5 to TRBJ2-5; 7 bases are shared with TRBD2. Germline CDR1 MNHEY, CDR2 SVGAGI. V lost 2 bases and J lost 3; bases outside the gene matches: 0. This CDR3 has 13 amino acids. The CDR3 DNA reads as TGTGCCAGCAGTTACGGGGGGGAAGAGACCCAGTACTTC. Translated, it gives CASSYGGEETQYF.

The V and J genes are TRBV18 and TRBJ1-5; TRBD1 agrees at 7 bases. Germline V CDR1 and CDR2: KGHSH, LQKENI. This CDR3 comprises 14 residues. Germline trimming cut 3 bases from V and 9 bases from J; bases unmatched to any gene: 8. The CDR3, as DNA: TGTGCCAGCTCACCGCGGGACAGCTTGTTGCCCCAGCATTTT. This translates into CASSPRDSLLPQHF.

V is TRBV27 and J is TRBJ2-7, with D possibly TRBD2 on 5 matching bases. The CDR3 has 13 residues. In germline, CDR1 is MNHEY, CDR2 SMNVEV (reference sequence). Trimming shortened V by 8 bases and J by 2 bases, and 13 bases separated the two germline ends. CDR3: CASGFAGTYEQYF. The CDR3 DNA reads as TGTGCCAGCGGGTTTGCGGGTACCTACGAGCAGTACTTC.

This clone has just one count. This chain uses TRBV7-9 with TRBJ2-3; 12 bases line up with TRBD1. CDR1 is SEHNR, CDR2 FQNEAQ, per germline (reference sequence). The CDR3 extends over 16 amino acids. V lost 6 bases to trimming and J lost 6 bases; unmatched junction nucleotides: 10. The CDR3 region is CASSYDPGQGADTQYF. CDR3 nucleotide sequence: TGTGCCAGCAGTTACGACCCGGGACAGGGGGCGGATACGCAGTATTTT.

The rearrangement links TRBV19 to TRBJ1-1, with 9 bases lining up with TRBD1. CDR3 length: 14 amino acids. The germline V gene has CDR1 LNHDA and CDR2 SQIVND (reference sequence). Trimming removed 8 bases from V and 4 bases from J; junction bases left unmatched: 8. The CDR3 DNA sequence: TGTGCCAGTTCCGGGACAGGGATCGGCACTGAAGCTTTCTTT. This encodes CASSGTGIGTEAFF.

This rearrangement joins TRBV10-3 to TRBJ1-2, with TRBD1 identical over 8 bases. This CDR3 spans 14 amino acids. V was pared by 6 bases and J by 3 bases, with 6 bases of the junction left unmatched. The germline CDR1 and CDR2 sequences are ENHRY and SYGVKD. The CDR3, as DNA: TGTGCCATCAGGGAGACAGGGGACGACTATGGCTACACCTTC. The encoded protein is CAIRETGDDYGYTF.

V gene TRBV28 combines with J gene TRBJ1-2; 10 bases line up with TRBD1. The CDR3 totals 13 residues. V lost 8 bases to trimming and J lost 7 bases; unmatched junction nucleotides: 7. Per the germline V gene, CDR1 is MDHEN and CDR2 is SYDVKM. The CDR3 loop reads CASGDRGYVGYTF. The CDR3 DNA reads as TGTGCCAGCGGGGACAGGGGTTACGTTGGCTACACCTTC.

V and J are TRBV7-3 and TRBJ1-1; TRBD1 matches 7 bases. V lost 5 bases to trimming and J lost 5 bases; unmatched junction nucleotides: 5. This CDR3 spans 13 amino acids. Germline assignment: CDR1 SGHTA and CDR2 FQGTGA. DNA of the CDR3: TGTGCCAGCAGCCTGACAGGGAGAACTGAAGCTTTCTTT. Translating it yields CASSLTGRTEAFF.

This clone was recorded once. The chain employs TRBV7-3 and TRBJ2-5; D is possibly TRBD2 (6 bases). The CDR3 covers 14 residues. V gave up 3 bases and J gave up 4 bases, with 12 bases separating them. The germline gives CDR1 SGHTA, CDR2 FQGTGA. The CDR3 nucleotides are TGTGCCAGCAGCTTGATGGGGGGTGGAGAGACCCAGTACTTC. This codes for CASSLMGGGETQYF.

The chain links TRBV18 to TRBJ1-3; D is ambiguous. This CDR3 region has 16 residues. Trimming removed 1 base at V and 0 bases at J, with 10 bases between. In germline, CDR1 is KGHSH, CDR2 LQKENI. DNA of the CDR3: TGTGCCAGCTCACCACGGGCGGGATTCTCTGGAAACACCATATATTTT. This codes for CASSPRAGFSGNTIYF.

This clone appeared a single time. In DNA, the CDR3 is TGCGCCAGCAGCCTAATTCCGGGACAGGGAAACACTGAAGCTTTCTTT. Translating gives CASSLIPGQGNTEAFF. The rearrangement uses TRBV4-1 and TRBJ1-1; 9 nucleotides line up with TRBD1. Germline V lookup: CDR1 MGHRA, CDR2 YSYEKL. The CDR3 runs to 16 residues. The V gene end was trimmed by 4 bases and the J gene end by 2 bases; junction bases not matched to a gene: 8.

V and J are TRBV29-1 and TRBJ2-5, with D maybe TRBD1 (6 bases). V gave up 7 bases and J gave up 5 bases, with 14 bases separating them. The CDR3 extends over 12 amino acids. Germline V gene data show CDR1 as SQVTM and CDR2 as ANQGSEA. In DNA form, the CDR3 reads TGCAGCGGCCTCAGGGGTCCGGAGACCCAGTACTTC. Translating it yields CSGLRGPETQYF.

The chain combines TRBV7-9 with TRBJ1-1; 9 bases agree with TRBD1. The CDR3 sequence is 15 residues long. Germline CDR1 and CDR2: SEHNR and FQNEAQ (reference sequence). V lost 1 base and J lost 7; bases outside the gene matches: 7. The chain's CDR3 is CASSLGDRAAREAFF. Written as DNA, the CDR3 is TGTGCCAGCAGCTTAGGGGACAGGGCCGCCCGTGAAGCTTTCTTT. Full variable domain (outside the CDR3, taken from reference TRBV7-9 and TRBJ1-1): DTGVSQNPRHKITKRGQNVTFRCDPISEHNRLYWYRQTLGQGPEFLTYFQNEAQLEKSRLLSDRFSAERPKGSFSTLEIQRTEQGDSAMYLCASSLGDRAAREAFFGQGTRLTVV.

Here the CDR3 reads CASSLAGGPVGEQFF. In DNA form, the CDR3 reads TGCGCCAGCAGCCTTGCGGGGGGGCCAGTCGGTGAGCAGTTCTTC. This chain joins TRBV4-1 and TRBJ2-1; 9 bases fit TRBD2. There are 15 residues in the CDR3. The germline CDR1 and CDR2 sequences are MGHRA and YSYEKL. V gave up 4 bases and J gave up 9 bases; unmatched junction bases: 10.

The chain joins TRBV2 to TRBJ1-3, with a possible D match to TRBD1 (5 bases). This CDR3 has 13 amino acids. The V gene's germline CDR1 is SNHLY and CDR2 FYNNEI. The germline V and J ends were trimmed by 7 bases and 8 bases, with 15 bases remaining between them. The chain's CDR3 is CASKRDPGHTIYF. As DNA, the CDR3 is TGTGCCAGCAAGCGGGACCCAGGTCACACCATATATTTT.

This clone was detected only once. The V call is TRBV7-2, the J call TRBJ2-1, with 7 bases fitting TRBD1. The J segment lost 9 bases and the V segment lost 5 bases, leaving 10 bases of the junction unmatched. The CDR3 length is 14 residues. Looked up from germline, CDR1 is SGHTA and CDR2 is FQGNSA. The CDR3 protein is CASSRGQWDVEQFF. The CDR3 nucleotides are TGTGCCAGCAGCCGGGGACAGTGGGACGTTGAGCAGTTCTTC.

This clone was seen a few times. This rearrangement joins TRBV2 to TRBJ1-2, with 7 bases matching TRBD1. The CDR3 has 13 residues. From germline, CDR1 is SNHLY and CDR2 FYNNEI. Trimming cost V 6 bases and J 6 bases; bases outside gene matches: 7. The CDR3 coding sequence is TGTGCCAGCAGACATACAGGGGCTGATGGCTACACCTTC. Its translation is CASRHTGADGYTF.

Only a few counts were recorded for this clone. J is TRBJ1-5 and V is TRBV2; TRBD1 is a possible D gene (5 bases). V lost 6 bases, J lost 11 bases, and 17 bases lay in between. The CDR3 has 13 amino acids. CDR1 is SNHLY and CDR2 is FYNNEI in the germline V gene. CDR3 protein: CASREGRSVAQHF. The CDR3 DNA is TGTGCCAGCAGGGAGGGACGGAGTGTGGCCCAGCATTTT.

The rearrangement joins TRBV6-5 to TRBJ1-1; a weak D match, TRBD1 (5 bases). This CDR3 has 14 amino acids. Trimming took 2 bases from V and 0 from J, leaving 7 bases between them. CDR1 MNHEY and CDR2 SVGAGI come from the germline V gene. CDR3 sequence reads: CASSYGRVNTEAFF. DNA for the CDR3: TGTGCCAGCAGTTACGGCAGGGTGAACACTGAAGCTTTCTTT.

The chain uses TRBV28 and TRBJ1-4; D may be TRBD1 (5 bases). The V end lost 6 bases, the J end lost 6 bases, and 17 bases lay between the germline ends. The CDR3 is made up of 15 amino acids. From germline, CDR1 is MDHEN and CDR2 SYDVKM. CDR3 bases: TGTGCCAGCAGCAAACCATGGAGGGGATATGAAAAACTGTTTTTT. Translating gives CASSKPWRGYEKLFF.

This chain links TRBV5-1 with TRBJ1-2; D is undetermined. Germline values: CDR1 SGHRS, CDR2 YFSETQ. There are 12 residues in the CDR3. Trimming shortened V by 4 bases and J by 3 bases, and 7 bases separated the two germline ends. CDR3 residues: CASSQEHYGYTF. DNA of the CDR3: TGCGCCAGCAGCCAGGAACACTATGGCTACACCTTC.